A selection of T cell receptor beta chains follows, all from one sample in a study of shared clonotypes between healthy human individuals. The method was immunoSEQ multiplex PCR; TCRdb's version includes in-frame clones alone and lacks a portion of them. Counted here are about 1,500,000 clones, about 96% occurring once; the ten biggest clones make up approximately 1%. Sequenced input: naive CD4+ T cells sorted from blood. These receptors all come from a man aged 25 to 40 in good health. Each CDR3 is given with its conserved first and last residue. The order of the fields is J gene, D gene, V gene, CDR3 protein. D genes are given only for firm matches.

>TRBJ1-5|-|TRBV20-1
CSARKDQPQHF
>TRBJ2-4|-|TRBV12-5
CASGGGRPKNIQYF
>TRBJ2-1|-|TRBV5-8
CASSLGSRGYEQFF
>TRBJ2-3|TRBD2|TRBV7-9
CASRKPGTSVLDTQYF
>TRBJ2-3|-|TRBV9
CASSVGRVAPDTQYF
>TRBJ2-3|-|TRBV5-1
CASSSTRPGDTQYF
>TRBJ2-1|-|TRBV4-2
CASSHEGRRNEQFF
>TRBJ2-2|-|TRBV5-1
CASSLPSLNTGELFF
>TRBJ1-5|-|TRBV7-2
CASSLDTLILPQHF
>TRBJ2-7|TRBD2|TRBV30
CAWRGGRVYEQYF
>TRBJ2-7|TRBD2|TRBV4-2
CASSQREGIGEQYF
>TRBJ2-7|-|TRBV2
CASTRDGTYEQYF
>TRBJ2-2|-|TRBV5-1
CASSLTGRELFF